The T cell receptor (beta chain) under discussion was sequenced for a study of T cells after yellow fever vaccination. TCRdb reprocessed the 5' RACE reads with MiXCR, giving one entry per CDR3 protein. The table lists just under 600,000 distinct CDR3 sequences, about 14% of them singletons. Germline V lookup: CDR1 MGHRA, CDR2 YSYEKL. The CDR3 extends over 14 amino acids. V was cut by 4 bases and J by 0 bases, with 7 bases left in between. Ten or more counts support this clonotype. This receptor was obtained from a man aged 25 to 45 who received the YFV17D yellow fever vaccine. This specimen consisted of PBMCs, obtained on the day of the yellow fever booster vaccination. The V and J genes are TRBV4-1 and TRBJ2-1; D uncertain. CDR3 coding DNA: TGCGCCAGCAGCCGGGGTTTCTCCTACAATGAGCAGTTCTTC. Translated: CASSRGFSYNEQFF.